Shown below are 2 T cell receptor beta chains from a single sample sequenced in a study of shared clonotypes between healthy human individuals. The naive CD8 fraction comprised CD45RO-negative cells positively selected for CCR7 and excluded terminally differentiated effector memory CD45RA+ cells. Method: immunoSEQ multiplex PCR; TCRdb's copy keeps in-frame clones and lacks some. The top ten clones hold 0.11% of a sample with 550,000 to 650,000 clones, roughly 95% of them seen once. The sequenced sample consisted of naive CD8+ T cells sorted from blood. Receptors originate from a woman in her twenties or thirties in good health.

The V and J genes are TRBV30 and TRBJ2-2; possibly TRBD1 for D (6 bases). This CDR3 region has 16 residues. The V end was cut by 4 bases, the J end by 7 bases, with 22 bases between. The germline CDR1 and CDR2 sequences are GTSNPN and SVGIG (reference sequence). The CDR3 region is CAWNQMQQGRGGELFF. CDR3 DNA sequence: TGTGCCTGGAACCAAATGCAACAGGGTCGTGGCGGGGAGCTGTTTTTT.

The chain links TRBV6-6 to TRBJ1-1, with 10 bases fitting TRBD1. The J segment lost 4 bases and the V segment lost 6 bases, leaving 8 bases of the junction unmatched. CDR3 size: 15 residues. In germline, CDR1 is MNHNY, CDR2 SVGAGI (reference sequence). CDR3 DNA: TGTGCCAGCAGCCTGGACAGGGGGTCGTCCACTGAAGCTTTCTTT. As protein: CASSLDRGSSTEAFF.